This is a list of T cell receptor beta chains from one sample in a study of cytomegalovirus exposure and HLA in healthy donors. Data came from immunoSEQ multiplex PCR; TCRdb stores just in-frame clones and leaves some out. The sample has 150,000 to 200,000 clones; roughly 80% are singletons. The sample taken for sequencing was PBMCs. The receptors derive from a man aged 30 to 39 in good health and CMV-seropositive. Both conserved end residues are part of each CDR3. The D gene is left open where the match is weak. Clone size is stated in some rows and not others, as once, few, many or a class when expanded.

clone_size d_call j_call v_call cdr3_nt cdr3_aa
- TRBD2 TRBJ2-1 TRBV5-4 TGTGCCAGCAGCCTTAGCGGGGGAGTCTACAATGAGCAGTTCTTC CASSLSGGVYNEQFF
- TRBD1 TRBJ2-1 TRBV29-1 TGCAGCGTTGAAGATCAGGGGGTGTACAATGAGCAGTTCTTC CSVEDQGVYNEQFF
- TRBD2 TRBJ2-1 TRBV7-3 TGTGCCAGCAGCCCCCCGGGGGCGGGGGGGCGGAGCTCCTACAATGAGCAGTTCTTC CASSPPGAGGRSSYNEQFF
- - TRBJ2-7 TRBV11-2 TGTGCCAGCAGCTTAAGGAGCTCCTACGAGCAGTACTTC CASSLRSSYEQYF
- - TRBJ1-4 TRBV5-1 TGCGCCAGCAGCTGGGGGCAGGGGCTGGAAAAACTGTTTTTT CASSWGQGLEKLFF
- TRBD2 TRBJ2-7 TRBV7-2 TGTGCCAGCAGCTCCGGACTAGCGGAAAGGTTCTACGAGCAGTACTTC CASSSGLAERFYEQYF
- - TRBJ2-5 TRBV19 TGTGCCAGTAGTCCCCCGAGGGCGAGCCGGGAGACCCAGTACTTC CASSPPRASRETQYF
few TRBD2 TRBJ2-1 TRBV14 TGTGCCAGCAGCCAAGAGGGGGGACTAGAGAGAGATGAGCAGTTCTTC CASSQEGGLERDEQFF
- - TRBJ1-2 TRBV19 TGTGCCAGTAGCGTCTCCGGGACACTTCGCAACTATGGCTACACCTTC CASSVSGTLRNYGYTF
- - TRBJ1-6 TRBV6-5 TGTGCCAGCAACCTCTCGGGGAATTCACCCCTCCACTTT CASNLSGNSPLHF
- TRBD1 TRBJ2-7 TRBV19 TGTGCCAGTTCCGCTGCTGGACAGGGCCCCTACGAGCAGTACTTC CASSAAGQGPYEQYF
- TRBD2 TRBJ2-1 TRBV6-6 TGTGCCAGCATTCGGGGGGGCATTAATGAGCAGTTCTTC CASIRGGINEQFF
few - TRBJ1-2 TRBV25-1 TGTGCCAGCACACAAGTAGAGGCTCAAGGCTACACCTTC CASTQVEAQGYTF
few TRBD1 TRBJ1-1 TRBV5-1 TGCGCCAGCAGCTTGTGGACAGGGTTGTTCGCTTTCTTT CASSLWTGLFAFF
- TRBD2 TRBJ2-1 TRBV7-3 TGTGCCAGCAGCGAGCGGGGGACCTCCTACAATGAGCAGTTCTTC CASSERGTSYNEQFF
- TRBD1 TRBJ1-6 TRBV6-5 TGTGCCAGCAGTTTGGGGCAGGGGGCCAATCCCCTCCACTTT CASSLGQGANPLHF
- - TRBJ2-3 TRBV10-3 TGTGCCATCAGGCGGGACGTGGGCACAGATACGCAGTATTTT CAIRRDVGTDTQYF
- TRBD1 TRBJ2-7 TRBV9 TGTGCCAGCAGCTCCCGAGGGGGGACAGGGAACTACGAGCAGTACTTC CASSSRGGTGNYEQYF
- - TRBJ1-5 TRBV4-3 TGCGCCAGCAGCCAAGATTTTATTGGGGAGAGCTATAGCAATCAGCCCCAGCATTTT CASSQDFIGESYSNQPQHF
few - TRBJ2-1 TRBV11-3 TGTGCCAGCAGCCCCGGACAGAGCTCCTACAATGAGCAGTTCTTC CASSPGQSSYNEQFF
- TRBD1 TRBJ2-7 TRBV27 TGTGCCAGCAGTTTCAGACAGGGTGGCGAGCAGTACTTC CASSFRQGGEQYF
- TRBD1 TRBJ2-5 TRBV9 TGTGCCAGCAGCCCTGGGACAGGGTGGGAGACCCAGTACTTC CASSPGTGWETQYF
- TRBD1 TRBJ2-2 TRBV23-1 TGCGCCAGCCCGGACAGGGTAACCGGGGAGCTGTTTTTT CASPDRVTGELFF
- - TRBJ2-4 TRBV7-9 TGTGCCAGCAGCTTAACGGTAAACATTCAGTACTTC CASSLTVNIQYF
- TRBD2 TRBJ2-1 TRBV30 TGTGCCTGGAGCCCGACTAGCGGGGGGGCTTGGGAGCAGTTCTTC CAWSPTSGGAWEQFF
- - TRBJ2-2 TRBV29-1 TGCAGCGTTTCGGCAGGGGCCGGGGAGCTGTTTTTT CSVSAGAGELFF
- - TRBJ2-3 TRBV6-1 TGTGCCAGCAGTGAACTGGGGGCCTATAGCACAGATACGCAGTATTTT CASSELGAYSTDTQYF
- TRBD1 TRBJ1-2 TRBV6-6 TGTGCCAGCAGTTACCGCACAGGGGGCTACTATGGCTACACCTTC CASSYRTGGYYGYTF